Detailed here is one T cell receptor (beta chain). TCRbeta library construction was performed incorporating unique molecular identifiers. TCRdb processed the PCR reads anew with MiXCR; each CDR3 protein has one entry. The data contain some 520,000 distinct CDR3 sequences, over 25% of them seen just once; the ten biggest clones take up roughly 2.5%. These data come from a study of T-cell reconstitution after alpha-beta-depleted transplantation in children. Germline V gene data show CDR1 as LGHDT and CDR2 as YNNKEL (reference sequence). Trimming removed 1 base from V and 0 bases from J, with 16 bases in between. CDR3 length: 18 residues.

Here the sequenced sample was PBMCs from the stem cell graft donor, taken from the stem cell graft. The chain employs TRBV3-1 and TRBJ2-1, with D possibly TRBD1 on 5 matching bases. The receptor's source is a human donor who donated a stem cell graft to a child with aplastic anemia. DNA of the CDR3: TGTGCCAGCAGCCAAGCCCTGGGGCTCGTGAGCTCCTACAATGAGCAGTTCTTC. Protein product: CASSQALGLVSSYNEQFF.